These 28 T cell receptor beta chains were all obtained from the same sample, sequenced in a study of cytomegalovirus exposure and HLA in healthy donors. Sequenced by immunoSEQ multiplex PCR; TCRdb stores in-frame clones only, minus some. The sample has some 72,000 clones, about 96% seen once. The sequenced sample consisted of PBMCs. Receptors originate from a man between 18 and 35 years old in good health and CMV-seropositive.

The gene calls are TRBV7-6 and TRBJ2-1; a weak D match, TRBD2 (6 bases). With 5 bases removed from V and 9 bases from J, the gap between germline ends came to 14 bases. The CDR3 covers 13 residues. The germline CDR1 and CDR2 sequences are SGHVS and FNYEAQ. Written as DNA, the CDR3 is TGTGCCAGCAGCCTCGGGGGAAGGGGTGAGCAGTTCTTC. It codes for CASSLGGRGEQFF. The variable domain in full, with the rest retrieved from reference TRBV7-6 and TRBJ2-1, is GAGVSQSPRYKVTKRGQDVALRCDPISGHVSLYWYRQALGQGPEFLTYFNYEAQQDKSGLPNDRFSAERPEGSISTLTIQRTEQRDSAMYRCASSLGGRGEQFFGPGTRLTVL.

This clone was recorded once. The chain links TRBV10-1 to TRBJ2-1; D is ambiguous. The CDR3 spans 10 residues. Trimming took off 8 bases at V and 12 bases at J, with 11 bases between the two ends. Germline loops: CDR1 WNHNN, CDR2 SYGVQD (reference sequence). The DNA of the CDR3 is TGCGCCAGCCTGATAGTTGGGCAGTTCTTC. Translation: CASLIVGQFF.

The chain employs TRBV12-5 and TRBJ1-2, with unresolved D. Trimming removed 3 bases at V and 2 bases at J, with 10 bases between. Germline CDR1 and CDR2: LGHNT and FRNRAP. The CDR3 runs 14 residues. CDR3 bases: TGTGCTAGTGGTTTCACCGGTTTCAACTATGGCTACACCTTC. Its translation is CASGFTGFNYGYTF.

V and J are TRBV10-3 and TRBJ2-7, with 7 bases lining up with TRBD1. CDR3 size: 16 residues. The germline CDR1 and CDR2 sequences are ENHRY and SYGVKD. With 0 bases clipped from V and 5 bases from J, the junction kept 10 bases outside the gene matches. Written as DNA, the CDR3 is TGTGCCATCAGTGAGTCTGGCCACCCCAGGGGGAACGAGCAGTACTTC. Amino acid sequence: CAISESGHPRGNEQYF.

The V gene is TRBV9, the J gene TRBJ2-7, with TRBD1 matching 7 bases. The germline CDR1 and CDR2 sequences are SGDLS and YYNGEE. The V and J ends lost 3 bases and 1 base, in that order; junction bases with no gene match: 7. CDR3 length: 15 residues. Written as DNA, the CDR3 is TGTGCCAGCAGCGCGGGACAGCCATCATCCTACGAGCAGTACTTC. It is translated as CASSAGQPSSYEQYF.

This clone was observed once. V and J are TRBV11-2 and TRBJ2-3, with D maybe TRBD2 (5 bases). V dropped 8 bases and J dropped 6 bases, with 9 bases sitting between them. The germline V gene encodes CDR1 SGHAT and CDR2 FQNNGV. The CDR3 has 11 residues. CDR3 bases: TGTGCCAGCCTCTGGGAGGATACGCAGTATTTT. Translated: CASLWEDTQYF.

The chain recombines TRBV28 with TRBJ1-5, with TRBD1 as a possible D gene (6 bases). This CDR3 is built from 17 residues. Trimming left V 6 bases short and J 0 bases short, with 18 bases between. Germline V lookup: CDR1 MDHEN, CDR2 SYDVKM. This chain's CDR3 is CASSRRGIGYSNQPQHF. Written as DNA, the CDR3 is TGTGCCAGCAGCCGTAGGGGGATAGGGTATAGCAATCAGCCCCAGCATTTT.

The gene calls are TRBV30 and TRBJ2-4, with a tentative D call TRBD1 (7 bases). The germline V and J ends were trimmed by 4 bases and 3 bases, with 19 bases remaining between them. CDR3 length: 16 amino acids. CDR1 is GTSNPN, CDR2 SVGIG, per germline (reference sequence). CDR3 region: CAWNPRQGLGKNIQYF. For the CDR3, the DNA is TGTGCCTGGAACCCAAGACAGGGACTTGGCAAAAACATTCAGTACTTC.

Details on this clone: Different DNA sequences within this sample yield the same CDR3. The J gene is TRBJ2-7, the V gene TRBV6-5; 10 positions match TRBD2. This CDR3 spans 15 amino acids. The germline V gene has CDR1 MNHEY and CDR2 SVGAGI. The V segment lost 0 bases and the J segment 4 bases; nucleotides outside the gene matches: 3. The CDR3 protein is CASSYSASGRYEQYF. CDR3 in DNA: TGTGCCAGCAGTTACTCGGCTAGCGGGAGATACGAGCAGTACTTC.

The chain employs TRBV28 and TRBJ2-5, with 12 bases fitting TRBD1. The CDR3 is 16 amino acids. CDR1 and CDR2 from the germline V gene are MDHEN and SYDVKM. J lost 5 bases, V lost 5 bases, and 9 bases had no gene match. CDR3 loop: CASSAPGQGAGETQYF. The DNA of the CDR3 is TGTGCCAGCAGTGCCCCGGGACAGGGGGCAGGGGAGACCCAGTACTTC.

V is TRBV6-1 and J is TRBJ2-7; no reliable D call. V gave up 8 bases and J gave up 1 base, with 18 bases separating them. Germline V gene lookup returns CDR1 MNHNS and CDR2 SASEGT. There are 15 residues in the CDR3. The chain's CDR3 is CASFAGPSRSYEQYF. Written as DNA, the CDR3 is TGTGCCAGCTTCGCCGGTCCTTCGAGGTCCTACGAGCAGTACTTC.

In DNA form, the CDR3 reads TGTGCCAGCTCACCTCTGGCGGGGGGTTTCGCGAACACCGGGGAGCTGTTTTTT. It yields the protein CASSPLAGGFANTGELFF. The chain uses TRBV18 and TRBJ2-2; 8 bases fit TRBD2. The CDR3 contains 18 residues. Trimming cost V 3 bases and J 0 bases; bases outside gene matches: 9. Germline-derived CDR1 and CDR2 are KGHSH and LQKENI.

CDR3 nucleotide sequence: TGTGCCAGCAGTTTAGGTACAGGCCCCTACGAGCAGTACTTC. Its translation: CASSLGTGPYEQYF. This chain uses TRBV28 with TRBJ2-7; a weak D match, TRBD1 (5 bases). Germline loops: CDR1 MDHEN, CDR2 SYDVKM. V was clipped by 2 bases and J by 2 bases, with 10 bases between them. The CDR3 is 14 amino acids.

The V gene is TRBV27, the J gene TRBJ2-5; D gene ambiguous. Trimming took 4 bases from V and 0 from J, leaving 9 bases between them. CDR3 length: 14 amino acids. Germline V gene lookup returns CDR1 MNHEY and CDR2 SMNVEV (reference sequence). CDR3 amino acids: CASSSRPYQETQYF. For the CDR3, the DNA is TGTGCCAGCAGTTCGAGGCCGTACCAAGAGACCCAGTACTTC.

The rearrangement links TRBV4-1 to TRBJ2-2, with 9 bases lining up with TRBD2. The junction had 3 bases not matched to a gene; V was cut back by 1 base and J by 6 bases. This CDR3 comprises 15 residues. The germline V gene has CDR1 MGHRA and CDR2 YSYEKL. The CDR3 DNA reads as TGCGCCAGCAGCCAAGTAGGGACTAGCTCCGGGGAGCTGTTTTTT. The encoded protein is CASSQVGTSSGELFF.

The chain employs TRBV10-2 and TRBJ1-5, with D possibly being TRBD1 (6 bases). This CDR3 has 17 amino acids. Germline CDR1 is WSHSY and CDR2 is SAAADI. The V end lost 7 bases, the J end lost 0 bases, and 19 bases lay between the germline ends. The CDR3 DNA follows: TGCGCCAGCATCTCAGGCAGGGGCTTATATAGCAATCAGCCCCAGCATTTT. This codes for CASISGRGLYSNQPQHF.

V is TRBV4-1 and J is TRBJ2-7, with 7 positions matching TRBD2. Trimming cost V 8 bases and J 6 bases; bases outside gene matches: 10. This CDR3 has 13 residues. The germline gives CDR1 MGHRA, CDR2 YSYEKL. The CDR3 loop reads CASGPGGSREQYF. CDR3 nucleotide sequence: TGCGCCAGCGGCCCGGGCGGGAGCCGCGAGCAGTACTTC.

J is TRBJ1-1 and V is TRBV10-3; 8 nucleotides match TRBD1. The germline V gene has CDR1 ENHRY and CDR2 SYGVKD. CDR3 length: 16 residues. J lost 0 bases, V lost 2 bases, and 5 bases had no gene match. Written as DNA, the CDR3 is TGTGCCATCAGTGAGAGGTCAGGGGGCTTGAACACTGAAGCTTTCTTT. It translates to CAISERSGGLNTEAFF.

J is TRBJ2-7 and V is TRBV5-5, with 11 bases lining up with TRBD1. The CDR3 is 16 residues long. Looked up from germline, CDR1 is SGHKS and CDR2 is YYEKEE (reference sequence). V lost 4 bases to trimming and J lost 3 bases; unmatched junction nucleotides: 9. This chain's CDR3 is CASSVGQGVGVYEQYF. The CDR3 DNA sequence: TGTGCCAGCAGCGTGGGACAGGGGGTGGGGGTCTACGAGCAGTACTTC.

V usage is TRBV6-5 and J usage is TRBJ2-1; D gene unclear. Germline loops: CDR1 MNHEY, CDR2 SVGAGI. This CDR3 has 15 residues. Trimming cost V 0 bases and J 2 bases, with 8 bases left between them. The CDR3 is CASSYSATPYNEQFF. As DNA, the CDR3 is TGTGCCAGCAGTTACTCGGCCACACCCTACAATGAGCAGTTCTTC.

The rearrangement links TRBV30 to TRBJ2-4; 7 bases are shared with TRBD2. Germline V gene lookup returns CDR1 GTSNPN and CDR2 SVGIG (reference sequence). The CDR3 consists of 15 residues. V lost 3 bases, J lost 6 bases, and 11 bases stayed unmatched. Here the CDR3 reads CAWSDPGRAGNIQYF. DNA of the CDR3: TGTGCCTGGAGCGACCCGGGGAGGGCTGGAAACATTCAGTACTTC.

The chain is built from TRBV5-1 and TRBJ2-3; 11 bases fit TRBD2. The J segment lost 5 bases and the V segment lost 4 bases, leaving 6 bases of the junction unmatched. The CDR3 length is 15 residues. The germline CDR1 and CDR2 sequences are SGHRS and YFSETQ. This chain's CDR3 is CASSKPGLAEDTQYF. The CDR3 DNA is TGCGCCAGCAGCAAACCGGGACTAGCGGAAGATACGCAGTATTTT. Based on the CDR3 plus reference TRBV5-1 and TRBJ2-3, the full variable domain is KAGVTQTPRYLIKTRGQQVTLSCSPISGHRSVSWYQQTPGQGLQFLFEYFSETQRNKGNFPGRFSGRQFSNSRSEMNVSTLELGDSALYLCASSKPGLAEDTQYFGPGTRLTVL.

The rearrangement links TRBV4-2 to TRBJ1-4; D is undetermined. V dropped 1 base and J dropped 8 bases, with 11 bases sitting between them. Germline CDR1 LGHNA, CDR2 YNFKEQ. The CDR3 is 14 amino acids. DNA of the CDR3: TGTGCCAGCAGCCAAGCCGCCACGGGGGAAAAACTGTTTTTT. Translation gives CASSQAATGEKLFF.

The rearrangement links TRBV5-1 to TRBJ1-2, with 8 bases identical to TRBD1. CDR1 and CDR2 (germline): SGHRS, YFSETQ. V lost 4 bases, J lost 4 bases, and 6 bases stayed unmatched. The CDR3 is 14 residues long. For the CDR3, the DNA is TGCGCCAGCAGCCCAGGACAGGGAGGCTATGGCTACACCTTC. As protein: CASSPGQGGYGYTF.

The count of this clone is one. The J gene is TRBJ1-1, the V gene TRBV5-1; D unclear. The CDR3 is 13 residues long. Per the germline V gene, CDR1 is SGHRS and CDR2 is YFSETQ. Between the trimmed V and J ends, which lost 2 bases and 4 bases, there was a span of 9 bases. DNA of the CDR3: TGCGCCAGCAGCTTTCAGGAGGGCACTGAAGCTTTCTTT. Protein product: CASSFQEGTEAFF. The variable domain in full, completed from reference TRBV5-1 and TRBJ1-1, reads KAGVTQTPRYLIKTRGQQVTLSCSPISGHRSVSWYQQTPGQGLQFLFEYFSETQRNKGNFPGRFSGRQFSNSRSEMNVSTLELGDSALYLCASSFQEGTEAFFGQGTRLTVV.

The genes are TRBV6-5 and TRBJ2-5, with TRBD1 matching over 10 bases. Looked up from germline, CDR1 is MNHEY and CDR2 is SVGAGI. The CDR3 extends over 16 amino acids. The ends lost 4 bases at V and 5 bases at J; junction bases unmatched: 10. The CDR3 coding sequence is TGTGCCAGCAGTTCTTGGACAGGGGGGGCTTCGGAGACCCAGTACTTC. Its protein product is CASSSWTGGASETQYF.

This chain links TRBV19 with TRBJ1-1; tentative D call: TRBD1 (6 bases). Germline CDR1 LNHDA, CDR2 SQIVND (reference sequence). The CDR3 length is 14 residues. Between the trimmed V and J ends, which lost 3 bases and 1 base, there was a span of 9 bases. Here the CDR3 DNA reads TGTGCCAGTAGTATGGGACAACCGAACACTGAAGCTTTCTTT. It encodes CASSMGQPNTEAFF.

This chain joins TRBV29-1 and TRBJ1-1, with D possibly TRBD1 on 6 matching bases. The germline CDR1 and CDR2 sequences are SQVTM and ANQGSEA. Trimming stripped 7 bases from V and 0 bases from J, with 12 bases between. The CDR3 length is 13 residues. In nucleotides, the CDR3 is TGCAGCGCCTACCGACAGGTGAACACTGAAGCTTTCTTT. Translation: CSAYRQVNTEAFF.